This section outlines one TCR beta chain sequence together with its context. Individuals aged roughly 18 to 95 years were recruited from around 22 US areas. This CDR3 has 16 amino acids. Germline CDR1 is SEHNR and CDR2 is FQNEAQ (reference sequence). After removal of 5 bases from V and 0 bases from J, the junction contained 7 bases not matched to a gene. The sample comes from a study of blood T cell repertoires in COVID-19. The data were produced by immunoSEQ multiplex PCR, yet TCRdb's version contains in-frame clones alone and is incomplete. The top ten hold 3% to 4% of the sample, which has about 220,000 clones, approximately 80% seen once.

The sequence was collected from a woman aged 55-70 years who had recovered from COVID-19. Sequenced: PBMCs or T cells enriched from blood (not recorded which). This chain links TRBV7-9 with TRBJ1-5; 7 bases align to TRBD1. CDR3 residues: CASSPEGDSSNQPQHF. Written as DNA, the CDR3 is TGTGCCAGCAGCCCCGAAGGGGACAGTAGCAATCAGCCCCAGCATTTT.